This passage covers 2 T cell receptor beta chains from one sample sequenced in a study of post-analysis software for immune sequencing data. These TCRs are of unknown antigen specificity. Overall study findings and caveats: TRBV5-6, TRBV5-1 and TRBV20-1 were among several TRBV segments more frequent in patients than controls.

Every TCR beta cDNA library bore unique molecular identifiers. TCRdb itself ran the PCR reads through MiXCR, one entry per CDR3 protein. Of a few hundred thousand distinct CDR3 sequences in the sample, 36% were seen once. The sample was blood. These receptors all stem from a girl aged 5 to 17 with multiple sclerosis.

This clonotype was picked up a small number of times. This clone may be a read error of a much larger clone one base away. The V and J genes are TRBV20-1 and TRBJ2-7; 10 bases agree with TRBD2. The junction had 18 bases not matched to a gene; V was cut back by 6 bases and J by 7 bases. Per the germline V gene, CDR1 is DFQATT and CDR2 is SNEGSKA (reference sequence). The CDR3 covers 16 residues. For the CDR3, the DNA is TGCAGTGCCCCCCGCGGACTAGCGGACCTAACTAATGAGCAGTACTTC. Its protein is CSAPRGLADLTNEQYF.

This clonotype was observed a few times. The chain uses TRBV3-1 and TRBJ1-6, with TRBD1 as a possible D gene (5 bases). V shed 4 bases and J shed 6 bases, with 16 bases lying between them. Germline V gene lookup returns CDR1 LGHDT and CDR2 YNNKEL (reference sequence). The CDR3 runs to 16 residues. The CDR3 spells CASSRTGAGANSPLHF. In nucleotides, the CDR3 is TGTGCCAGCAGCCGAACAGGAGCCGGGGCTAATTCACCCCTCCACTTT.